This TCR beta chain was found in a study of blood T cells in healthy people across ages. Study-level findings and limits: Roughly linear age-related decline in beta diversity appeared, significant by age roughly 40. When set beside aged donors, long-lived donors presented more naive CD4+ cells and higher diversity. Researchers judged that diversity estimates from one million T cells fell short of true values.

V was clipped by 3 bases and J by 4 bases; unmatched bases: 5. The germline V gene has CDR1 KGHDR and CDR2 SFDVKD. The CDR3 runs 16 residues. A second PCR, run for about 7 to 11 cycles, used a sample-barcoded 5' primer plus a J-beta primer mix. Through a template-switch adaptor with 12 random nucleotides, each cDNA molecule received a tag. Each CDR3 protein is one row after TCRdb ran MiXCR on the 5' RACE reads. The sample holds 450,000 to 700,000 distinct CDR3 sequences, 27% seen once. As for this clonotype: What it binds is unknown.

This TCR was recovered from a woman between 70 and 85 years old in good health. Sequencing was performed on blood. V is TRBV24-1 and J is TRBJ2-1; 10 nucleotides line up with TRBD2. The CDR3, as DNA: TGTGCCACCAGTGATGCTTTAGCGGGGGGATACAATGAGCAGTTCTTC. Protein product: CATSDALAGGYNEQFF.